The present entry profiles one T cell receptor beta chain with its context. Its antigen is not identified. The CDR3 runs to 14 residues. The germline V gene encodes CDR1 MGHRA and CDR2 YSYEKL. V was shortened by 7 bases and J by 4 bases, with 16 bases between the two germline ends. Vbeta (60) and Jbeta (13) primers were used in the PCR. The repertoire was sequenced with immunoSEQ multiplex PCR; TCRdb's copy has only in-frame clones and lacks some. Here the sample spans about 110,000 clones, 76% being singletons. The data were taken from a study of cytomegalovirus exposure and HLA in healthy donors. The wider study: Ancestry clustering placed 70% to 90% of approximately 420 genotyped donors in the Caucasian-associated cluster. Study-wide results and caveats: Cytomegalovirus association was assigned to more than 150 TCR beta chains. Previous analysis showed most TCR beta V segments were productive about 87% or about 30% of the time.

This TCR came from a woman aged 45 to 65 in good health and CMV-seropositive. The sample taken for sequencing was PBMCs. The genes are TRBV4-1 and TRBJ2-5, with D possibly being TRBD2 (5 bases). The chain's CDR3 is CASTPTDYPETQYF. The CDR3 bases are TGCGCCAGCACCCCAACCGACTACCCAGAGACCCAGTACTTC.